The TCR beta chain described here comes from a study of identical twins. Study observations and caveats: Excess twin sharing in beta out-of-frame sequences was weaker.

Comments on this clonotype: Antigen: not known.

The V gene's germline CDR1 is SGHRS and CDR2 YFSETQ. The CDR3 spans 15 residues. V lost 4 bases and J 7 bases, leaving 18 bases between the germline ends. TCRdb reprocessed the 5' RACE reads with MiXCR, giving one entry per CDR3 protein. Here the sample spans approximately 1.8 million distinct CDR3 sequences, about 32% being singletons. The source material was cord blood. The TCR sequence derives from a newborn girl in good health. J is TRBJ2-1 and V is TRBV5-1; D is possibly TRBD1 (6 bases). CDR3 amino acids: CASSELQGDRNEQFF. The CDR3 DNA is TGCGCCAGCAGCGAATTACAGGGTGATCGGAATGAGCAGTTCTTC.